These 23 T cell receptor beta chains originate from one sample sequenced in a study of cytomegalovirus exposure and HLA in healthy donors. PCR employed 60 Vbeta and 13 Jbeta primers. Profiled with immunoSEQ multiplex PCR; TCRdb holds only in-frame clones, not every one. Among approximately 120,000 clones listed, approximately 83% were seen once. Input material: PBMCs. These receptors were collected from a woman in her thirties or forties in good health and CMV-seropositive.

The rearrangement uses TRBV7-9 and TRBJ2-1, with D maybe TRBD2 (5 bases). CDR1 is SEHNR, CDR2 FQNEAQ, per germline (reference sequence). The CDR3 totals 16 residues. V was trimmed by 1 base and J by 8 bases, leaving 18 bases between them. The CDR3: CASSLGVSVVRDEQFF. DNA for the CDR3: TGTGCCAGCAGCTTAGGAGTTAGCGTCGTCCGGGATGAGCAGTTCTTC.

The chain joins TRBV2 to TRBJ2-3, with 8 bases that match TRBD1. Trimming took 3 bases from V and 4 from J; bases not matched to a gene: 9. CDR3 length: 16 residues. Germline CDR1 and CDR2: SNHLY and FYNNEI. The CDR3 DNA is TGTGCCAGCAGTGATCCCAGACAGGGGAAGTCAGATACGCAGTATTTT. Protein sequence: CASSDPRQGKSDTQYF.

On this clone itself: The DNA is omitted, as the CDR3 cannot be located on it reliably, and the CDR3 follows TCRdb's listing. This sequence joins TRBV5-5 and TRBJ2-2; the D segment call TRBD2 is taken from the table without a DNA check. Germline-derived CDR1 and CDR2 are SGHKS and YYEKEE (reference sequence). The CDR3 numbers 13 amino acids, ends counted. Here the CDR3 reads CASSLGTPGSCFF.

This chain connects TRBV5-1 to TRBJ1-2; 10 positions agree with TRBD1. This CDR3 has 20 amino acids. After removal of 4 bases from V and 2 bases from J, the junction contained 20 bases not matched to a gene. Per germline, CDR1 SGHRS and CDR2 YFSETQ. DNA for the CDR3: TGCGCCAGCAGCCTCTATCGCGCCGGGACAGGGGATATCAGGAACTATGGCTACACCTTC. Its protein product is CASSLYRAGTGDIRNYGYTF.

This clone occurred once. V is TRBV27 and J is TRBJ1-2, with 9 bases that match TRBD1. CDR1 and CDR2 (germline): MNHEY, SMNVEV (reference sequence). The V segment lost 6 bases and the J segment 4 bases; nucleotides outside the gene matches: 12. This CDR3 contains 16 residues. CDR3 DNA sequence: TGTGCCAGCAGGCCACGCAGACAGGGGGTACTCTATGGCTACACCTTC. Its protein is CASRPRRQGVLYGYTF.

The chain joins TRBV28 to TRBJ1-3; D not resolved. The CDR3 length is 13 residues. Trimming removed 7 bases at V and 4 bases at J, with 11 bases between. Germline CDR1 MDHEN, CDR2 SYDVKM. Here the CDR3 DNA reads TGTGCCAGCATTTTGACATTCGGAAACACCATATATTTT. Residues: CASILTFGNTIYF.

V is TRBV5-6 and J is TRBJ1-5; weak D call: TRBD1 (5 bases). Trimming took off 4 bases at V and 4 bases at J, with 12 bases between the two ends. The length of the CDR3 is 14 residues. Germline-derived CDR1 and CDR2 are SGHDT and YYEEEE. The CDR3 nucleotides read TGTGCCAGCAGCCTATTGGGGGGGAATCAGCCCCAGCATTTT. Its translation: CASSLLGGNQPQHF.

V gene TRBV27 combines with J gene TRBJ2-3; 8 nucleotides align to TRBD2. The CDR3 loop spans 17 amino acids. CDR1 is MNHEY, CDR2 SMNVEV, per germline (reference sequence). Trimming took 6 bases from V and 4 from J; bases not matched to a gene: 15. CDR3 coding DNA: TGTGCCAGCAGATCACCGGGACTAGGTCTAGTCGCAGATACGCAGTATTTT. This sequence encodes CASRSPGLGLVADTQYF.

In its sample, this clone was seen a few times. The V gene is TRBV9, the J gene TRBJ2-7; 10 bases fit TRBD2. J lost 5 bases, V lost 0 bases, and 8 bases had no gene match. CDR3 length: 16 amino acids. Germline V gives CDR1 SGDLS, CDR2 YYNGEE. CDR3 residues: CASSVGLAGDTDEQYF. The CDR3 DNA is TGTGCCAGCAGCGTAGGTCTAGCGGGAGACACTGACGAGCAGTACTTC.

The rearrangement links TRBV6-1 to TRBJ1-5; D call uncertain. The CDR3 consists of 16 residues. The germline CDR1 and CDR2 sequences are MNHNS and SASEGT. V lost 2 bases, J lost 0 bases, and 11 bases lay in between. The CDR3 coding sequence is TGTGCCAGCAGTGAACCCCCAGGCCATAGCAATCAGCCCCAGCATTTT. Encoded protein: CASSEPPGHSNQPQHF.

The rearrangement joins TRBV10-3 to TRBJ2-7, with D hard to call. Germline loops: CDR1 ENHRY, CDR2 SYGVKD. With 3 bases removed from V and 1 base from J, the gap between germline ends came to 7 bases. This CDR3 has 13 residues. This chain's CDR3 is CAISDYSSYEQYF. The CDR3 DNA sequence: TGTGCCATCAGTGACTACAGTTCCTACGAGCAGTACTTC.

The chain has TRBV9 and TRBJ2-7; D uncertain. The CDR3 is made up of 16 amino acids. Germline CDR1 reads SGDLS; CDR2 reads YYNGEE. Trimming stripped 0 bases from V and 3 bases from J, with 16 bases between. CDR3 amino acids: CASSVGNPGGYYEQYF. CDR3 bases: TGTGCCAGCAGCGTAGGAAACCCGGGTGGGTACTACGAGCAGTACTTC.

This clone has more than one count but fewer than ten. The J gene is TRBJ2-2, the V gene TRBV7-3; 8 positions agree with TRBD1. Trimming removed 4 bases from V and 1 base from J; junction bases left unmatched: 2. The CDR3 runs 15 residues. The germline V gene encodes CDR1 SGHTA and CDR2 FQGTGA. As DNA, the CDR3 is TGTGCCAGCAGCTCAGGACAGGGGAACACCGGGGAGCTGTTTTTT. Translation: CASSSGQGNTGELFF.

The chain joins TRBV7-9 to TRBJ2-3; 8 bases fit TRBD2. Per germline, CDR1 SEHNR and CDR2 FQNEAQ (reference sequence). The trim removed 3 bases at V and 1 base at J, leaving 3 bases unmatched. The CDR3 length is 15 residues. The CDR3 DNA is TGTGCCAGCAGCTTGGGTAGCGGGGGCACAGATACGCAGTATTTT. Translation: CASSLGSGGTDTQYF. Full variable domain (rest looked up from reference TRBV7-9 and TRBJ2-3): DTGVSQNPRHKITKRGQNVTFRCDPISEHNRLYWYRQTLGQGPEFLTYFQNEAQLEKSRLLSDRFSAERPKGSFSTLEIQRTEQGDSAMYLCASSLGSGGTDTQYFGPGTRLTVL.

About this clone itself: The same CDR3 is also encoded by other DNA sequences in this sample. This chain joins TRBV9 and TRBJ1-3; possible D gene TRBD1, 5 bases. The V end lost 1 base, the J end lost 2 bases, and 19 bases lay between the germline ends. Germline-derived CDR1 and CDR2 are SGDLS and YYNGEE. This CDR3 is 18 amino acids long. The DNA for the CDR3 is TGTGCCAGCAGCGTAAATTCCCTGAAGGGAGGGGCTGGAAACACCATATATTTT. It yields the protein CASSVNSLKGGAGNTIYF.

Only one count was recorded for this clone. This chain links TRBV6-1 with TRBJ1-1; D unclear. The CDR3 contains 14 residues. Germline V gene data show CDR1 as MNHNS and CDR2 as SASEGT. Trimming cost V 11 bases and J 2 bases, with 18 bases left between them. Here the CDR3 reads CASQIRPGNTEAFF. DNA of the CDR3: TGTGCCTCCCAAATTCGGCCGGGTAACACTGAAGCTTTCTTT.

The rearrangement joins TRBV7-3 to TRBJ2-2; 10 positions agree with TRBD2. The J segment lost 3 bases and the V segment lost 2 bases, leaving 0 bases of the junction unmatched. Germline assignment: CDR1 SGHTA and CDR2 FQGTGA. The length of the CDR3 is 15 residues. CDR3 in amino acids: CASSLLAGDTGELFF. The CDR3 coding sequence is TGTGCCAGCAGCTTACTAGCGGGAGACACCGGGGAGCTGTTTTTT.

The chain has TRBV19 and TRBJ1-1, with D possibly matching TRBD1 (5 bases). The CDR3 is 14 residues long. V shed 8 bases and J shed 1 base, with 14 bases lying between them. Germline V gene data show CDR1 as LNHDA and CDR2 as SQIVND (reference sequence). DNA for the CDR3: TGTGCCAGTTCCCTGGACGGGGGGAACACTGAAGCTTTCTTT. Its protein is CASSLDGGNTEAFF.

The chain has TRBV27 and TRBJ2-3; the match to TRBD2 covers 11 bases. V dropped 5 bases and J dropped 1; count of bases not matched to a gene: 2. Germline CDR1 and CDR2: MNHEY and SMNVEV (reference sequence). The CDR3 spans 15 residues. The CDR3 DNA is TGTGCCAGCAGTCCACTAGCGGGGGGCACAGATACGCAGTATTTT. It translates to CASSPLAGGTDTQYF.

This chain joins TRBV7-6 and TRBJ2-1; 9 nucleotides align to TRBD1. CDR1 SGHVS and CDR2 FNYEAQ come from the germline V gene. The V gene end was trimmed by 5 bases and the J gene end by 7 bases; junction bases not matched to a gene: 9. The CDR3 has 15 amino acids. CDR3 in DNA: TGTGCCAGCAGCCCGGGACAGGGCGGAAAAAATGAGCAGTTCTTC. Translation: CASSPGQGGKNEQFF.

The CDR3 DNA sequence: TGTGCCAGCAGTGGGGAGACGGTGAGCTCCTACGAGCAGTACTTC. Translating gives CASSGETVSSYEQYF. The chain joins TRBV25-1 to TRBJ2-7; perhaps TRBD2 as D (5 bases). Trimming took off 4 bases at V and 0 bases at J, with 13 bases between the two ends. Germline loops: CDR1 MGHDK, CDR2 SYGVNS. The CDR3 covers 15 residues.

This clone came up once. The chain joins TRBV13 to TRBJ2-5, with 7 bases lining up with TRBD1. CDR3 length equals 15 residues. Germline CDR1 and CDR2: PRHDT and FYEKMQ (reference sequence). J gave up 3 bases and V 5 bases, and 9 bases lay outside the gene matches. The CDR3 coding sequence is TGTGCCAGCAGCCCGCGACAGGGTGCGGAAGAGACCCAGTACTTC. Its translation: CASSPRQGAEETQYF.

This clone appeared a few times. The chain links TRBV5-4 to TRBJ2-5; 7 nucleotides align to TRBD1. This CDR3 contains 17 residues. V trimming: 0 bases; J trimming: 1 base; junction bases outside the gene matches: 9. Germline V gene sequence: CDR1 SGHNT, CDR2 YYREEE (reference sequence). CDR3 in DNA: TGTGCCAGCAGCTTGGCACCGGGACAGATTTCCCAAGAGACCCAGTACTTC. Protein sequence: CASSLAPGQISQETQYF. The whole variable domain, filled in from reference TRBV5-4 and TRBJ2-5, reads ETGVTQSPTHLIKTRGQQVTLRCSSQSGHNTVSWYQQALGQGPQFIFQYYREEENGRGNFPPRFSGLQFPNYSSELNVNALELDDSALYLCASSLAPGQISQETQYFGPGTRLLVL.